Reported below is one T cell receptor (beta chain). Peripheral blood genomic DNA, not sorted cells or RNA, was the template. CDR1 MNHEY and CDR2 SVGAGI come from the germline V gene. The CDR3 extends over 15 amino acids. Deletions cut 4 bases from V and 3 bases from J, with 15 bases between. Multiplex touch-down PCR with TRB-A/B primers amplified rearranged V-D-J TRB sequences. Each CDR3 protein gets one entry after TCRdb re-called the multiplex PCR reads with MiXCR. Found here are roughly 2,600 distinct CDR3 sequences, approximately 58% of them singletons; the top ten hold 36%. The data are from a study of T cell repertoires in aging, cancer and after chemotherapy. At the level of the study: Paired samples before and after chemotherapy came from glioblastoma patients receiving temozolomide-based therapy.

The rearrangement uses TRBV6-5 and TRBJ1-1; D is possibly TRBD1 (5 bases). The sequencing sample was made of blood. The clonotype originates from a human donor with a solid tumor. The CDR3 DNA is TGTGCCAGCAGTTCACCCCGGGACGGCCACACTGAAGCTTTCTTT. Its translation: CASSSPRDGHTEAFF.